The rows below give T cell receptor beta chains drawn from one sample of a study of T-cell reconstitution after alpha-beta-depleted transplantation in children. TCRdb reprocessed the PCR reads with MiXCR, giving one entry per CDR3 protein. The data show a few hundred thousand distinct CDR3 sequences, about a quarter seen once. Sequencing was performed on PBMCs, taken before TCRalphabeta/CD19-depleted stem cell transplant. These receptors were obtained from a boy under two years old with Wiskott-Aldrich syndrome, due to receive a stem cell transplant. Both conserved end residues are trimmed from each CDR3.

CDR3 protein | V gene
ASSSGLAVTIYNEQF | TRBV5-1
ASSRTGANTEAF | TRBV5-1
ASSLKSGTGLYEQY | TRBV5-1
SAAGTGGKETQY | TRBV20-1
ASSSLVGGQDDTQY | TRBV5-1
ATSNTGLAEQF | TRBV15
ASNPPGRTGELF | TRBV5-6
ASSQAGFPEKLF | TRBV4-1
ASSLVLTSGYSYNEQF | TRBV5-1
ASSQDAANYNEQF | TRBV5-1
ASSLAAGSYNEQF | TRBV7-2